The rows below give T cell receptor beta chains drawn from one sample of a study of T-cell memory formation after mild COVID-19. One entry per CDR3 protein results from TCRdb running MiXCR on the 5' RACE reads. The sample shows roughly 370,000 distinct CDR3 sequences, about 16% of them seen only once. Sample: PBMCs or a T cell subset sorted from them (not recorded which). The source is a man in his late teens or twenties who had mild COVID-19 (a few samples of this study predate the infection). Cell type and time point are not known. Each CDR3 is given with its conserved first and last residue. The order of the fields is V gene, D gene, clone size, J gene, CDR3 protein, CDR3 DNA. A D gene is named only where the DNA matches it firmly. Only part of the rows carry a size: once, few, many, or a class if the clone is expanded.

TRBV7-9	.	few	TRBJ1-6	CASTPGTALTLHF	TGTGCCAGTACCCCTGGCACCGCGCTAACCCTCCACTTT
TRBV7-3	TRBD2	many	TRBJ2-1	CASTAGGSYNEQFF	TGTGCCAGCACGGCGGGGGGCTCCTACAATGAGCAGTTCTTC
TRBV7-9	TRBD2	few	TRBJ2-1	CASIQFGLAKGLF	TGTGCCAGCATCCAATTCGGACTAGCGAAAGGTCTCTTC
TRBV19	TRBD1	.	TRBJ1-1	CAGRQGVNTEAFF	TGTGCCGGGAGACAGGGGGTGAACACTGAAGCTTTCTTT
TRBV12-3/TRBV12-4	.	.	TRBJ1-5	CASSLRGGYSNQPQHF	TGTGCCAGCAGTTTACGGGGTGGGTATAGCAATCAGCCCCAGCATTTT
TRBV11-3	TRBD2	.	TRBJ2-1	CASSSFGGGREQFF	TGTGCCAGCAGCTCTTTCGGGGGGGGACGTGAGCAGTTCTTC
TRBV5-1	.	many	TRBJ2-1	CASSLVDGGQFF	TGCGCCAGCAGCTTGGTCGACGGCGGGCAGTTCTTC
TRBV9	.	many	TRBJ2-3	CASAGGGGGRTDTQYF	TGTGCCAGCGCCGGAGGAGGTGGGGGGCGGACAGATACGCAGTATTTT
TRBV5-1	TRBD1	.	TRBJ1-4	CASRRGYGTGKNEKLFF	TGCGCCAGCAGGAGGGGATACGGGACAGGGAAGAATGAAAAACTGTTTTTT
TRBV9	.	.	TRBJ1-3	CASSVFEAGNTIYF	TGTGCCAGCAGCGTATTCGAGGCTGGAAACACCATATATTTT
TRBV5-1	.	.	TRBJ1-4	CASSWGGFDEKLFF	TGCGCCAGCAGCTGGGGGGGGTTCGATGAAAAACTGTTTTTT
TRBV5-5	.	.	TRBJ2-1	CASSLETSYNEQFF	TGTGCCAGCAGCTTGGAGACTAGCTACAATGAGCAGTTCTTC
TRBV4-3	TRBD2	.	TRBJ2-1	CASSQDRGGSYNEQFF	TGCGCCAGCAGCCAAGATCGGGGGGGAAGTTACAATGAGCAGTTCTTC
TRBV9	TRBD1	few	TRBJ1-4	CASSLRTGHEKLFF	TGTGCCAGCAGCCTTCGGACAGGGCACGAAAAACTGTTTTTT
TRBV6-5	.	few	TRBJ2-2	CASSPDGSTGELFF	TGTGCCAGCAGCCCGGACGGGAGCACCGGGGAGCTGTTTTTT
TRBV7-9	.	.	TRBJ2-7	CASSWGAVEQYF	TGTGCCAGCAGCTGGGGGGCGGTCGAGCAGTACTTC
TRBV6-2/TRBV6-3	TRBD1	many	TRBJ2-1	CASSRRTGNEQFF	TGTGCCAGCAGTCGTAGGACAGGCAATGAGCAGTTCTTC
TRBV18	.	.	TRBJ2-3	CASSPDGITQYF	TGTGCCAGCTCACCAGATGGAATTACGCAGTATTTT
TRBV19	TRBD1	few	TRBJ1-6	CASSSRQGWVSPLHF	TGTGCCAGTAGTAGTAGACAGGGGTGGGTTTCACCCCTCCACTTT
TRBV29-1	.	.	TRBJ2-7	CSVPTTTWGEQYF	TGCAGCGTTCCTACAACGACCTGGGGCGAGCAGTACTTC
TRBV29-1	.	many	TRBJ2-5	CSVELQGGLVMEETQYF	TGCAGCGTTGAACTCCAGGGGGGACTAGTCATGGAAGAGACCCAGTACTTC
TRBV5-1	TRBD1	few	TRBJ2-2	CASSQDRVNTGELFF	TGCGCCAGCAGCCAGGACAGGGTTAACACCGGGGAGCTGTTTTTT
TRBV20-1	.	few	TRBJ1-5	CSARPDTNQPQHF	TGCAGTGCTAGACCGGACACCAATCAGCCCCAGCATTTT
TRBV6-5	TRBD2	few	TRBJ2-5	CASSPPGGSETQYF	TGTGCCAGCAGCCCCCCGGGGGGGTCGGAGACCCAGTACTTC
TRBV20-1	TRBD2	.	TRBJ2-1	CSARAGTSYNEQFF	TGCAGTGCTAGGGCCGGGACTAGCTACAATGAGCAGTTCTTC
TRBV28	TRBD1	many	TRBJ1-1	CASSTGQGDTEAFF	TGTGCCAGCAGTACCGGACAGGGCGACACTGAAGCTTTCTTT
TRBV11-2	.	.	TRBJ1-5	CASSLDAQGPNQPQHF	TGTGCCAGCAGCTTAGATGCCCAGGGTCCCAATCAGCCCCAGCATTTT
TRBV4-3	.	.	TRBJ1-2	CASSQDQTQYHFGYTF	TGCGCCAGCAGCCAAGATCAGACCCAGTACCACTTCGGCTACACCTTC
TRBV12-3/TRBV12-4	.	.	TRBJ1-6	CASSQQARNSPLHF	TGTGCCAGCAGTCAACAGGCGAGGAATTCACCCCTCCACTTT
TRBV29-1	TRBD2	.	TRBJ2-3	CSVDLAGGNTDTQYF	TGCAGCGTTGATTTAGCGGGGGGAAACACAGATACGCAGTATTTT
TRBV4-2	.	few	TRBJ1-1	CASSQGFGGTEAFF	TGTGCCAGCAGCCAAGGATTTGGGGGGACTGAAGCTTTCTTT
TRBV5-1	.	.	TRBJ2-5	CASSLGVDRSGTQYF	TGCGCCAGCAGCTTGGGCGTGGACCGTTCAGGGACCCAGTACTTC
TRBV12-3/TRBV12-4	.	.	TRBJ1-3	CASVPDVFQSSGNTIYF	TGTGCCAGTGTCCCGGACGTTTTCCAGAGCTCTGGAAACACCATATATTTT
TRBV7-9	.	few	TRBJ2-1	CASTPPQGRRMMTSYNEQFF	TGTGCCAGCACCCCACCCCAGGGCAGAAGAATGATGACCTCCTACAATGAGCAGTTCTTC
TRBV7-2	.	few	TRBJ2-1	CASSLEFPNEQFF	TGTGCCAGCAGCTTAGAATTTCCCAATGAGCAGTTCTTC
TRBV9	.	few	TRBJ2-1	CASSVVTWGAYNEQFF	TGTGCCAGCAGCGTAGTGACGTGGGGGGCGTACAATGAGCAGTTCTTC
TRBV7-2	.	.	TRBJ1-1	CASSLTMGLNTEAFF	TGTGCCAGCAGCTTAACCATGGGGTTGAACACTGAAGCTTTCTTT
TRBV7-9	.	many	TRBJ2-1	CASSRERNNEQFF	TGTGCCAGCAGTCGGGAGCGGAACAATGAGCAGTTCTTC
TRBV6-5	TRBD1	.	TRBJ1-1	CASSYGRGQTYTEAFF	TGTGCCAGCAGTTACGGTAGGGGACAGACGTACACTGAAGCTTTCTTT
TRBV6-5	.	few	TRBJ1-1	CASSPPQYTEAFF	TGTGCCAGCAGTCCCCCCCAGTACACTGAAGCTTTCTTT
TRBV29-1	.	.	TRBJ1-5	CSVGLGQGNQPQHF	TGCAGCGTTGGGCTTGGGCAGGGTAATCAGCCCCAGCATTTT
TRBV9	.	once	TRBJ1-3	CASLAGRAGSGNTIYF	TGTGCCAGTCTCGCCGGCAGGGCTGGGTCTGGAAACACCATATATTTT
TRBV9	TRBD1	few	TRBJ1-4	CASSVTGQGGEKLFF	TGTGCCAGCAGCGTAACTGGACAGGGAGGTGAAAAACTGTTTTTT
TRBV20-1	TRBD2	few	TRBJ2-7	CSARVDSGGLSYEQYF	TGCAGTGCTAGAGTGGACAGCGGGGGTTTATCCTACGAGCAGTACTTC
TRBV15	.	few	TRBJ1-4	CATSREVRGNEKLFF	TGTGCCACCAGCAGAGAAGTGCGAGGTAATGAAAAACTGTTTTTT
TRBV20-1	.	.	TRBJ1-2	CSVGRTATTGYTF	TGCAGCGTAGGTCGGACGGCTACCACCGGCTACACCTTC
TRBV2	.	few	TRBJ1-1	CASSTMNTEAFF	TGTGCCAGCAGTACCATGAACACTGAAGCTTTCTTT
TRBV6-5	.	.	TRBJ1-3	CASRTGLSSSGNTIYF	TGTGCCAGCAGAACGGGACTTTCTAGCTCTGGAAACACCATATATTTT
TRBV12-3/TRBV12-4	.	many	TRBJ2-3	CASSWGRATDTQYF	TGTGCCAGCAGTTGGGGCAGGGCCACAGATACGCAGTATTTT